The next 5 T cell receptor beta chains were all read from a single sample in a study of OX40 agonist ivuxolimab in advanced cancers. The repertoire was sequenced with immunoSEQ multiplex PCR; TCRdb's copy has only in-frame clones and lacks some. The table lists roughly 100,000 clones, roughly nine tenths of them singletons. Material: CD4+ or CD8+ T cells sorted from blood, obtained in a trial of the OX40 agonist ivuxolimab. The receptors originated from an adult with an advanced solid tumor such as melanoma, head and neck, liver or kidney cancer.

The gene calls are TRBV19 and TRBJ2-5, with D possibly called TRBD1 or TRBD2 (6 bases each). This CDR3 is built from 15 residues. The germline V and J ends were trimmed by 4 bases and 4 bases, with 16 bases remaining between them. CDR1 is LNHDA, CDR2 SQIVND, per germline (reference sequence). DNA for the CDR3: TGTGCCAGTAGTACGACCGCCGGGGGCTTAGAGACCCAGTACTTC. Its translation is CASSTTAGGLETQYF.

The chain employs TRBV5-1 and TRBJ2-7; possible D gene TRBD2, 7 bases. There are 15 residues in the CDR3. V shed 0 bases and J shed 0 bases, with 10 bases lying between them. Germline assignment: CDR1 SGHRS and CDR2 YFSETQ. CDR3 in DNA: TGCGCCAGCAGCTTGGCGGCGGGGGCCTCCTACGAGCAGTACTTC. Translating gives CASSLAAGASYEQYF.

This clone was found a few times. This chain joins TRBV7-9 and TRBJ2-1; 11 bases align to TRBD2. V lost 3 bases, J lost 8 bases, and 3 bases stayed unmatched. Germline CDR1 SEHNR, CDR2 FQNEAQ (reference sequence). The CDR3 extends over 14 amino acids. The chain's CDR3 is CASSLGLAVYEQFF. In nucleotides, the CDR3 is TGTGCCAGCAGCTTGGGACTAGCGGTCTATGAGCAGTTCTTC. Complete variable domain (other parts from reference TRBV7-9 and TRBJ2-1): DTGVSQNPRHKITKRGQNVTFRCDPISEHNRLYWYRQTLGQGPEFLTYFQNEAQLEKSRLLSDRFSAERPKGSFSTLEIQRTEQGDSAMYLCASSLGLAVYEQFFGPGTRLTVL.

The chain recombines TRBV30 with TRBJ2-3; tentatively, D is TRBD2 (5 bases). The V and J ends lost 1 base and 5 bases respectively, with 7 bases between them. The length of the CDR3 is 12 residues. Germline CDR1 GTSNPN, CDR2 SVGIG (reference sequence). The CDR3 protein is CAWSGAGDTQYF. In nucleotides, the CDR3 is TGTGCCTGGAGTGGGGCGGGAGATACGCAGTATTTT.

This clone has just a few counts. The gene calls are TRBV5-4 and TRBJ1-3; D gene uncertain. This CDR3 is built from 14 residues. Germline assignment: CDR1 SGHNT and CDR2 YYREEE (reference sequence). V was pared by 3 bases and J by 4 bases, with 11 bases between. CDR3 amino acids: CASSSGLNGNTIYF. CDR3 in DNA: TGTGCCAGCAGCTCTGGTCTGAACGGAAACACCATATATTTT.